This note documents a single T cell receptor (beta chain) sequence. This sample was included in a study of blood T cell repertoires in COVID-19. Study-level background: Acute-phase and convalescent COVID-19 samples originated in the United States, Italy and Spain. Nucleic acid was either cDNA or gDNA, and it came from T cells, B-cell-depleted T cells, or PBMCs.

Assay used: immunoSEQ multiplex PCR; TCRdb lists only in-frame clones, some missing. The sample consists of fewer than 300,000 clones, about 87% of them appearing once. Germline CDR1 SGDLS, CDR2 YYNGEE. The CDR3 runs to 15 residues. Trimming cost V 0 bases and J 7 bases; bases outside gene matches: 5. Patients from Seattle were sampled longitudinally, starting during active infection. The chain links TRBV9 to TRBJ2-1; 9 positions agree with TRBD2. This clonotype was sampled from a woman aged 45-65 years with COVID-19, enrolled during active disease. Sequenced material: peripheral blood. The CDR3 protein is CASSVGGRAFNEQFF. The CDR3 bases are TGTGCCAGCAGCGTAGGCGGGAGGGCCTTTAATGAGCAGTTCTTC.